This TCR beta chain came from a study of cytomegalovirus exposure and HLA in healthy donors. Study-wide background: The study's early data release held roughly 91 million unique TCRs from HLA-typed donors.

This CDR3 contains 15 residues. Germline CDR1 and CDR2: KGHSH and LQKENI. V trimming: 2 bases; J trimming: 7 bases; junction bases outside the gene matches: 3. PCR amplification relied on 60 Vbeta primers (plus 13 Jbeta primers). Measured with immunoSEQ multiplex PCR; TCRdb has only the in-frame clones, and not every one. The top ten hold approximately 0.49% of the sample, which has around 210,000 clones, 78% seen once. Whole-study findings and limits: The authors considered a cluster of highly shared sequence variants likely to be a sequencing artifact. For most TCR beta V segments, an earlier analysis put the productive rate at about 90% or about 30% of the time. Rare TCR sequences predominated, though certain public TCRs were found in many donors.

In the case of this clone: No antigen is known for it.

Sample: PBMCs. The sequence came from a boy aged 5-17 years in good health and CMV-seronegative. The chain is built from TRBV18 and TRBJ2-1, with 12 positions matching TRBD2. This CDR3 is CASSPGLAGGNEQFF. The DNA for the CDR3 is TGTGCCAGCTCACCAGGGCTAGCGGGGGGGAATGAGCAGTTCTTC.